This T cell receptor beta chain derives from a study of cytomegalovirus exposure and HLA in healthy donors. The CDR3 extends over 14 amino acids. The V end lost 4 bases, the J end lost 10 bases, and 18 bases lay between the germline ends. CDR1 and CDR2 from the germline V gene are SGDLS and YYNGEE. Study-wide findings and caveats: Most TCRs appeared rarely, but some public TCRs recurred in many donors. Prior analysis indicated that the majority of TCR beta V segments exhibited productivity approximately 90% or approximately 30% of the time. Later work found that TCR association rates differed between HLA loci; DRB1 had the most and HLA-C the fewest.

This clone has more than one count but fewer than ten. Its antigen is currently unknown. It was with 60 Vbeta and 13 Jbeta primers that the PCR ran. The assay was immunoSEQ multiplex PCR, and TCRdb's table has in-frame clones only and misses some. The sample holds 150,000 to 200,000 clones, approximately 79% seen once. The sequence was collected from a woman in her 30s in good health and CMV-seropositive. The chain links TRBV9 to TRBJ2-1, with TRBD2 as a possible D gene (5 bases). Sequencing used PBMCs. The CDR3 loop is CASSSRAGRGEQFF. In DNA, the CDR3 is TGTGCCAGCAGCAGCCGGGCTGGGAGAGGGGAGCAGTTCTTC.